The source of this T cell receptor beta chain is a study of beta chain features in type 1 diabetes (dated by TCRdb to the late 2010s). At the level of the whole study: No differences in mean age, gender distribution, total cell number or subset yield were found between patients and healthy donors. A total of about 110 million sorted cells were examined across all samples, and the number of cells per subset was strongly correlated with RNA yield. Whereas all 30 or so donors provided naive and central memory subsets, regulatory and stem cell-like memory subsets were isolated from just 8 patients and roughly eight healthy donors. In the study, TCRB repertoires of sorted circulating CD4+ T cell subsets from recently diagnosed type 1 diabetes patients were compared with those of matched healthy donors.

As for this clone: Its antigen is currently not known. No much larger clone is present one base from it, and per-base qualities are unavailable.

The entire isolated RNA was reverse transcribed using the High Capacity cDNA Reverse Transcription Kit, and thus expressed TCRB transcripts were sequenced. Deep immunoSEQ sequencing was performed on naive, central memory and regulatory T cell samples, with an average of around 3.5 million total reads per sample. Sorted cells were lysed in RLT buffer, and RNA was extracted using DNase-treated RNeasy Micro or Mini kits according to cell number. To prevent cross-contamination, every cell subset was processed on its own, while patient and healthy donor samples were processed together. Using the immunoSEQ multiplex PCR, TCRB sequences were amplified from cDNA into 87-bp fragments spanning the CDR3 region. Sequencing of the amplicons was performed on the Illumina HiSeq platform. The original methods were these. PCR bias was computationally corrected using synthetic template baselines, reads within Hamming distance 2 were collapsed, and singletons that could not be merged were discarded. Reads were aligned against IMGT so that V, D and J genes, CDR3 length and insertions or deletions at six rearrangement sites could be assigned. Within each subset, clonotype counts were normalized to sorted cell number, after which true diversity and Gini coefficients were computed with the tcR R package. The overlap coefficient, calculated on TCRB nucleotide sequences, was used to quantify repertoire sharing. TCRdb mirrors the immuneACCESS table, restricted to in-frame sequences. Some clones are absent from its copies; in checked studies, under half trace to an unresolved V gene, and the reason for the others is unknown. The DNA gave D and trimming, while V, J and clone size come from that table. In all, the sample holds about 15,000 clones, and about three quarters of those were seen once. Together, the top ten hold more than 2% of the sample.

Each donor gave one peripheral blood draw, about 110 mL on average, collected into heparinised tubes. A BD FACSAria II and a panel including CD45RO, CCR7, CD25, CD127, CD95 and CD27 were used to sort naive, central memory, regulatory and stem cell-like memory CD4+ T cells. Purity was above 95% for every sorted population. PBMCs were separated immediately by Lymphoprep density gradient centrifugation and were stained directly, without being cultured. To minimize batch effects, samples were stained and sorted in pairs, one healthy donor with one patient per experiment. Findings and caveats that apply to the study as a whole: Shorter templates might have been favored by PCR, but patient and control samples were amplified and corrected together, so both groups would have been affected equally by any skew. Fewer insertions and more nucleotide deletions at VDJ recombination sites were observed in patients with type 1 diabetes, implying thymic rearrangement abnormalities. HLA sub-analyses involved small numbers of individuals, so any influence of HLA type on TCRB rearrangement remained unresolved. A moderate but significant shortening of TCRB CDR3 length was observed in type 1 diabetes patients in all four CD4+ subsets. Because cDNA was sequenced instead of genomic DNA, activated cells with high expression could be over-represented, although the groups did not differ in activation or CD3 levels. Naive, central memory and regulatory TCRB repertoires appeared more similar among patients than among healthy donors.

As encoded in the germline V gene (reference sequence), CDR1 is DFQATT while CDR2 is SNEGSKA. The CDR3 numbers 11 residues from cysteine through phenylalanine. Only the CDR3 region is kept as DNA, spanning 33 bases read in frame from base 1. The source of this sequence is a man aged 25-45 years with type 1 diabetes. Sequencing was done on a sample of Tregs from blood. Interpreted using the paper, the cell subset or site label stands for: regulatory CD4+ T cells. The chain joins TRBV20-1 to TRBJ1-2; the D segment cannot be called with confidence. The nucleotides are TGCAGCTCAACGATCCTATATGGCTACACCTTC. The resulting protein is CSSTILYGYTF.